This TCR beta chain was documented in a study of PD-L1 blockade in urothelial cancer. Notes on this clone: Its antigen is currently unknown.

Time point meaning: pretreatment peripheral blood. The CDR3 consists of 15 residues. V shed 8 bases and J 4 bases; nucleotides not matched to a gene: 10. The germline gives CDR1 MNHNS, CDR2 SASEGT. Study outcomes and limitations: Lower than median blood TCR clonality before treatment predicted better survival.

Repertoires were generated with immunoSEQ multiplex PCR, while TCRdb's copy carries only in-frame clones and drops some. The data show approximately 50,000 clones, around 80% seen once. This TCR was recovered from a man in his 70s with urothelial cancer. Specimen: PBMCs, collected around atezolizumab (anti-PD-L1) treatment. The gene calls are TRBV6-1 and TRBJ2-7, with TRBD1 matching 11 bases. CDR3 bases: TGTGCCAGCTCAATGCTGGGGACAGGGGGATACGAGCAGTACTTC. This codes for CASSMLGTGGYEQYF.